Below, 10 T cell receptor beta chains from the same sample are listed, as sequenced in a study of shared clonotypes between healthy human individuals. Data came from immunoSEQ multiplex PCR; TCRdb stores just in-frame clones and leaves some out. Of roughly 700,000 clones listed, 74% are singletons. The sample was memory CD4+ T cells sorted from blood. Subset specified: CD45RA-negative fraction. These receptors all come from a woman younger than 45 in good health.

The chain couples TRBV6-5 to TRBJ1-1; 7 bases align to TRBD1. The trim removed 6 bases at V and 1 base at J, leaving 8 bases unmatched. The CDR3 is made up of 15 amino acids. CDR1 is MNHEY, CDR2 SVGAGI, per germline. CDR3 sequence: CASRSGDRENTEAFF. The CDR3 DNA reads as TGTGCCAGCAGGAGCGGGGACAGAGAGAACACTGAAGCTTTCTTT.

This sequence joins TRBV9 and TRBJ2-7; no firm D call. The ends were cut back, 3 bases at V and 2 bases at J, with 12 bases in the middle. The CDR3 is 14 residues long. CDR1 and CDR2 from the germline V gene are SGDLS and YYNGEE. The CDR3 protein is CASSADGGPYEQYF. The DNA of the CDR3 is TGTGCCAGCAGCGCCGACGGCGGACCCTACGAGCAGTACTTC.

CDR3 protein: CASSPQRSRYNEQFF. The CDR3 nucleotides are TGTGCCAGCAGCCCCCAGCGGAGTCGTTACAATGAGCAGTTCTTC. The chain joins TRBV14 to TRBJ2-1, with D possibly TRBD2 on 5 matching bases. Trimming took 4 bases from V and 4 from J, leaving 14 bases between them. This CDR3 comprises 15 residues. Germline V gene sequence: CDR1 SGHDN, CDR2 FVKESK.

The rearrangement links TRBV7-2 to TRBJ1-1, with D perhaps TRBD1 (5 bases). Germline lookup yields CDR1 SGHTA and CDR2 FQGNSA. The V and J ends lost 5 bases and 5 bases respectively, with 18 bases between them. The CDR3 is 15 residues long. CDR3 sequence (DNA): TGTGCCAGCAGCCCAAAAGGTGGTGGGGGGACTGAAGCTTTCTTT. It specifies CASSPKGGGGTEAFF.

This chain links TRBV2 with TRBJ2-1; 11 positions agree with TRBD2. Germline assignment: CDR1 SNHLY and CDR2 FYNNEI. J lost 15 bases, V lost 3 bases, and 10 bases had no gene match. This CDR3 comprises 14 residues. CDR3 in DNA: TGTGCCAGCAGTGATCTGGGACTAGCGGCATGGCTGTTCTTC. Its protein product is CASSDLGLAAWLFF.

This clone showed up just a few times. The chain combines TRBV6-5 with TRBJ2-1; 8 bases match TRBD2. Germline V CDR1 and CDR2: MNHEY, SVGAGI. The CDR3 is 15 residues long. V lost 5 bases, J lost 6 bases, and 9 bases stayed unmatched. The CDR3 bases are TGTGCCAGCAGTGCGGGGAGCGGGAGTTCCAATGAGCAGTTCTTC. Translation: CASSAGSGSSNEQFF.

The chain links TRBV10-3 to TRBJ2-2; either TRBD1 or TRBD2 may fit D (5 bases each). With 4 bases removed from V and 5 bases from J, the gap between germline ends came to 11 bases. This CDR3 is 14 amino acids long. CDR1 ENHRY and CDR2 SYGVKD come from the germline V gene. The CDR3 is CAISGDPTTGELFF. Written as DNA, the CDR3 is TGTGCCATCAGTGGGGACCCAACGACCGGGGAGCTGTTTTTT.

The chain is built from TRBV28 and TRBJ2-7; 9 nucleotides match TRBD2. This CDR3 contains 16 residues. V gave up 5 bases and J gave up 4 bases; unmatched junction bases: 12. The V gene's germline CDR1 is MDHEN and CDR2 SYDVKM. The CDR3: CASSALAGPQLYEQYF. The CDR3 coding sequence is TGTGCCAGCAGTGCCCTAGCGGGACCCCAGTTATACGAGCAGTACTTC. Full variable domain (missing parts from reference TRBV28 and TRBJ2-7): DVKVTQSSRYLVKRTGEKVFLECVQDMDHENMFWYRQDPGLGLRLIYFSYDVKMKEKGDIPEGYSVSREKKERFSLILESASTNQTSMYLCASSALAGPQLYEQYFGPGTRLTVT.

The chain uses TRBV6-5 and TRBJ2-5; 10 nucleotides line up with TRBD1. From germline, CDR1 is MNHEY and CDR2 SVGAGI. Trimming at V came to 2 bases and at J to 5 bases, leaving 5 bases not matched to a gene. The CDR3 has 15 amino acids. CDR3 sequence (DNA): TGTGCCAGCAGTTACCGGGGACAGGGGATGGAGACCCAGTACTTC. This codes for CASSYRGQGMETQYF.

CDR3: CASSELSGTGNYEQYF. CDR3 in DNA: TGTGCCAGCAGCGAACTTTCCGGGACAGGAAACTACGAGCAGTACTTC. This chain connects TRBV6-1 to TRBJ2-7; 8 bases line up with TRBD1. Germline CDR1 is MNHNS and CDR2 is SASEGT. CDR3 length: 16 amino acids. V lost 6 bases and J lost 3; bases outside the gene matches: 13.